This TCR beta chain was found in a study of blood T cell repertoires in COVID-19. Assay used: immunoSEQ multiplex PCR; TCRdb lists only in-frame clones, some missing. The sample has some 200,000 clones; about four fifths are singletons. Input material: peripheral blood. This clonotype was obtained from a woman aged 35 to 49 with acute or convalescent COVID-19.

CDR3 sequence (DNA): TGTGCCACCAGTGACCCGGGACTAGCGGACAATGAGCAGTTCTTC. Translated, it gives CATSDPGLADNEQFF. The rearrangement links TRBV24-1 to TRBJ2-1, with TRBD2 matching over 11 bases. The CDR3 extends over 15 amino acids. V was pared by 4 bases and J by 5 bases, with 3 bases of the junction left unmatched. The V gene's germline CDR1 is KGHDR and CDR2 SFDVKD.